This record covers a single T cell receptor (beta chain). Antigen: not known. PCR was performed using 60 Vbeta and 13 Jbeta primers. Profiled with immunoSEQ multiplex PCR; TCRdb holds only in-frame clones, not every one. This sample contains some 70,000 clones. CDR1 MNHNY and CDR2 SVGAGI come from the germline V gene (reference sequence). The CDR3 totals 15 residues. With 6 bases removed from V and 1 base from J, the gap between germline ends came to 15 bases. These data come from a study of cytomegalovirus exposure and HLA in healthy donors. Study outcomes and limitations: An analysis was carried out at a later point. It showed that HLA-associated TCR beta chains were more clonally expanded than equally common non-associated chains.

The V gene is TRBV6-6, the J gene TRBJ1-1; D remains ambiguous. Sequenced sample: PBMCs. This TCR derives from a boy between 5 and 17 years old in good health and CMV-seronegative. In DNA form, the CDR3 reads TGTGCCAGCAGAAATTCCCCCCTAGGGAACACTGAAGCTTTCTTT. Protein sequence: CASRNSPLGNTEAFF.